This is a list of T cell receptor beta chains from one sample in a study of tissue T cells after allogeneic stem cell transplantation. Measured with immunoSEQ multiplex PCR; TCRdb has only the in-frame clones, and not every one. The sample carries about 4,000 clones, roughly 70% recorded once. The specimen comprised left colon tissue, sampled at autopsy. These TCRs come from a woman aged 18 to 49 with breast cancer. CDR3s include the opening cysteine and the closing phenylalanine or tryptophan. A D gene is named only where the DNA matches it firmly. Some rows have no size entry. The others give once, few or many, or a class for an expanded clone.

v_gene: TRBV30
d_gene: TRBD1
abundance: .
j_gene: TRBJ1-2
CDR3nt: TGTGCCTGGAGTGCCGGGACAGGTAGTGGAGGCTACACCTTC
CDR3aa: CAWSAGTGSGGYTF

v_gene: TRBV5-4
d_gene: TRBD1
abundance: .
j_gene: TRBJ2-7
CDR3nt: TGTGCCAGCAGCTTGGGACAGGGCATCTCCTACGAGCAGTACTTC
CDR3aa: CASSLGQGISYEQYF

v_gene: TRBV3-1/TRBV3-2
d_gene: .
abundance: .
j_gene: TRBJ2-6
CDR3nt: TGTGCCAGTGCTAGATCAGGGGTCAACGTCCTGACTTTC
CDR3aa: CASARSGVNVLTF

v_gene: TRBV24-1
d_gene: TRBD1
abundance: .
j_gene: TRBJ2-2
CDR3nt: TGTGCCACCAGGGGACAGAGGAACACCGGGGAGCTGTTTTTT
CDR3aa: CATRGQRNTGELFF

v_gene: TRBV25-1
d_gene: TRBD2
abundance: .
j_gene: TRBJ2-5
CDR3nt: TGTGCCAGCAGTGAATATTTAGCGGGGGGGCAAGAGACCCAGTACTTC
CDR3aa: CASSEYLAGGQETQYF

v_gene: TRBV28
d_gene: .
abundance: .
j_gene: TRBJ2-5
CDR3nt: TGTGCCAGCAGCCAGCTGGGGTTCCAAGAGACCCAGTACTTC
CDR3aa: CASSQLGFQETQYF

v_gene: TRBV2
d_gene: .
abundance: .
j_gene: TRBJ1-3
CDR3nt: TGTGCCAGTCTCATGAACCCCTCTGGAAACACCATATATTTT
CDR3aa: CASLMNPSGNTIYF

v_gene: TRBV6-6
d_gene: .
abundance: few
j_gene: TRBJ1-5
CDR3nt: TGTGCCAGCAGTTACCGCAACGGCAATCAGCCCCAGCATTTT
CDR3aa: CASSYRNGNQPQHF

v_gene: TRBV18
d_gene: TRBD1
abundance: .
j_gene: TRBJ2-7
CDR3nt: TGTGCCAGCTCACCCGGGACAGGGGGCGACGAGCAGTACTTC
CDR3aa: CASSPGTGGDEQYF

v_gene: TRBV5-6
d_gene: TRBD1
abundance: .
j_gene: TRBJ1-1
CDR3nt: TGTGCCAGCAGACAGGGGTGGGATGAGACTGAAGCTTTCTTT
CDR3aa: CASRQGWDETEAFF

v_gene: TRBV12-5
d_gene: .
abundance: .
j_gene: TRBJ2-2
CDR3nt: TGTGCTAGTGGTTCCCGAAGGACAGATAACACCGGGGAGCTGTTTTTT
CDR3aa: CASGSRRTDNTGELFF

v_gene: TRBV7-8
d_gene: .
abundance: .
j_gene: TRBJ2-7
CDR3nt: TGTGCCAGCAGCTTAGGCGTCCAGGCATACGAGCAGTACTTC
CDR3aa: CASSLGVQAYEQYF

v_gene: TRBV11-3
d_gene: .
abundance: .
j_gene: TRBJ2-1
CDR3nt: TGTGCCAGCAGCCCACACGGGAGTGTAACCTACAATGAGCAGTTCTTC
CDR3aa: CASSPHGSVTYNEQFF

v_gene: TRBV5-1
d_gene: TRBD1
abundance: .
j_gene: TRBJ1-4
CDR3nt: TGCGCCAGCAGCTTCGGGACAGCTAATGAAAAACTGTTTTTT
CDR3aa: CASSFGTANEKLFF

v_gene: TRBV21-1
d_gene: .
abundance: .
j_gene: TRBJ2-7
CDR3nt: TGTGCCAGCAGCCTTCGACCGGGGGGCGGGAGCTCCTACGAGCAGTACTTC
CDR3aa: CASSLRPGGGSSYEQYF

v_gene: TRBV2
d_gene: .
abundance: .
j_gene: TRBJ2-3
CDR3nt: TGTGCCAGCAACTGGAGGACCACAGATACGCAGTATTTT
CDR3aa: CASNWRTTDTQYF

v_gene: TRBV18
d_gene: .
abundance: .
j_gene: TRBJ2-7
CDR3nt: TGTGCCAGCTCACCACCTAAGGTTTCAGGCGAGCAGTACTTC
CDR3aa: CASSPPKVSGEQYF

v_gene: TRBV20-1
d_gene: .
abundance: .
j_gene: TRBJ2-5
CDR3nt: TGCAGTGCTAGACGAGCGGAGACCCAGTACTTC
CDR3aa: CSARRAETQYF

v_gene: TRBV2
d_gene: .
abundance: .
j_gene: TRBJ1-2
CDR3nt: TGTGCCAGCGATTGGACGGTGGGCACGTCCCGCTACACCTTC
CDR3aa: CASDWTVGTSRYTF

v_gene: TRBV19
d_gene: .
abundance: .
j_gene: TRBJ2-5
CDR3nt: TGTGCCAGTAGTAACCCCCTGGGGACCCAGTACTTC
CDR3aa: CASSNPLGTQYF

v_gene: TRBV11-3
d_gene: .
abundance: .
j_gene: TRBJ2-3
CDR3nt: TGTGCCAGCAGCGTCGGGACACCGGAGAAGGATGATACGCAGTATTTT
CDR3aa: CASSVGTPEKDDTQYF

v_gene: TRBV2
d_gene: .
abundance: .
j_gene: TRBJ1-1
CDR3nt: TGTGCCAGCAGGGGGGGGGAGAACACTGAAGCTTTCTTT
CDR3aa: CASRGGENTEAFF

v_gene: TRBV7-2
d_gene: TRBD2
abundance: .
j_gene: TRBJ2-3
CDR3nt: TGTGCCAGCACCGGCACTAGCGGGCCAGATACGCAGTATTTT
CDR3aa: CASTGTSGPDTQYF

v_gene: TRBV6-4
d_gene: .
abundance: .
j_gene: TRBJ1-4
CDR3nt: TGTGCCAGTTACAGGGTGCTCTGCCCTAATGAAAAACTGTTTTTT
CDR3aa: CASYRVLCPNEKLFF

v_gene: TRBV7-3
d_gene: TRBD2
abundance: .
j_gene: TRBJ2-1
CDR3nt: TGTGCCAGCAGCTTAACGGGGCGGGAGGTTCACAATGAGCAGTTCTTC
CDR3aa: CASSLTGREVHNEQFF

v_gene: TRBV3-1/TRBV3-2
d_gene: TRBD1
abundance: .
j_gene: TRBJ1-2
CDR3nt: TGTGCCAGCAGCACCCGGACAGGGGCTAAAGCTAACTATGGCTACACCTTC
CDR3aa: CASSTRTGAKANYGYTF

v_gene: TRBV7-3
d_gene: TRBD1
abundance: few
j_gene: TRBJ2-1
CDR3nt: TGTGCCAGCAGCTTAACTCCCGGAGGGACAGGGGACCGCAATGAGCAGTTCTTC
CDR3aa: CASSLTPGGTGDRNEQFF

v_gene: TRBV12-5
d_gene: .
abundance: .
j_gene: TRBJ2-7
CDR3nt: TGTGCTAGTGGTTTCGGGGGCGACCACGAGCAGTACTTC
CDR3aa: CASGFGGDHEQYF

v_gene: TRBV13
d_gene: .
abundance: .
j_gene: TRBJ2-7
CDR3nt: TGTGCCAGCAGCTCCCGGACAGTAAAATACGAGCAGTACTTC
CDR3aa: CASSSRTVKYEQYF

v_gene: TRBV14
d_gene: TRBD1
abundance: .
j_gene: TRBJ1-6
CDR3nt: TGTGCCAGCAGCCAGACCGGGACAGGGAATTCACCCCTCCACTTT
CDR3aa: CASSQTGTGNSPLHF

v_gene: TRBV7-9
d_gene: .
abundance: .
j_gene: TRBJ2-3
CDR3nt: TGTGCCAGCAGCCCCTGGGGCGGCGATTTCACAGATACGCAGTATTTT
CDR3aa: CASSPWGGDFTDTQYF

v_gene: TRBV24-1
d_gene: .
abundance: .
j_gene: TRBJ2-7
CDR3nt: TGTGCCACCAGTGAAGCAACAGGAACCTACGAGCAGTACTTC
CDR3aa: CATSEATGTYEQYF

v_gene: TRBV7-9
d_gene: TRBD2
abundance: few
j_gene: TRBJ2-3
CDR3nt: TGTGCCAGCAGCTCGCCTAGCGGGGGGCGGATCACAGATACGCAGTATTTT
CDR3aa: CASSSPSGGRITDTQYF

v_gene: TRBV7-9
d_gene: .
abundance: .
j_gene: TRBJ2-2
CDR3nt: TGTGCCAGCAGCTGGAATTTCGGGTCCGGGGAGCTGTTTTTT
CDR3aa: CASSWNFGSGELFF

v_gene: TRBV2
d_gene: .
abundance: .
j_gene: TRBJ1-3
CDR3nt: TGTGCCAGCTTACAGGACAGAGGAAACACCATATATTTT
CDR3aa: CASLQDRGNTIYF

v_gene: TRBV5-4
d_gene: TRBD1
abundance: .
j_gene: TRBJ1-6
CDR3nt: TGTGCCAGCAGCCTCCGGGACAGGGTATTAGGTTCACCCCTCCACTTT
CDR3aa: CASSLRDRVLGSPLHF

v_gene: TRBV5-1
d_gene: TRBD1
abundance: .
j_gene: TRBJ1-1
CDR3nt: TGCGCCAGCAGCTTGGGAGTGGGACAGGAAGCTTTCTTT
CDR3aa: CASSLGVGQEAFF

v_gene: TRBV7-3
d_gene: TRBD1
abundance: .
j_gene: TRBJ1-5
CDR3nt: TGTGCCAGCAGCGTAGACAGGGATCAGCCCCAGCATTTT
CDR3aa: CASSVDRDQPQHF

v_gene: TRBV5-1
d_gene: .
abundance: .
j_gene: TRBJ2-5
CDR3nt: TGCGCCAGCATCGATTACCAAGAGACCCAGTACTTC
CDR3aa: CASIDYQETQYF

v_gene: TRBV20-1
d_gene: .
abundance: .
j_gene: TRBJ2-7
CDR3nt: TGCAGTGCTAGTAAGAGAATACGTGATGAGCAGTACTTC
CDR3aa: CSASKRIRDEQYF

v_gene: TRBV2
d_gene: .
abundance: .
j_gene: TRBJ2-1
CDR3nt: TGTGCCAGCAGTCCGTTCAATGAGCAGTTCTTC
CDR3aa: CASSPFNEQFF

v_gene: TRBV5-6
d_gene: TRBD2
abundance: .
j_gene: TRBJ2-7
CDR3nt: TGTGCCAGCAGCTCATTTAGCGGGGGGGCCTACGAGCAGTACTTC
CDR3aa: CASSSFSGGAYEQYF